Included here is one T cell receptor beta chain sequence, with context. What this receptor recognizes is not known. No much larger clone is present one base from it, and per-base qualities are unavailable. The same CDR3 can be traced to other DNA sequences in this sample. TCR CDR3 regions were amplified from genomic DNA by multiplex PCR using the deep immunoSEQ assay. Extracted genomic DNA from each cell subset was spread evenly across all wells of several immunoSEQ 96-well plates, with each plate serving as a replicate. For sorted subsets, each replicate PCR was loaded with roughly 0.2 ug genomic DNA, equivalent to 25,000 to 30,000 T cell genomes. Purified libraries were measured with a Qubit 3.0 fluorometer, size-checked on a Bioanalyzer 2100, and measured again with the KAPA Library Quantification kit. Each immunoSEQ 96-well plate was sequenced on its own single-read 150-cycle Illumina NextSeq 550 flow cell. The study's processing was this. Because the immunoSEQ output included only junctional sequences and no quality scores, the filtering could not be the same as the filtering used for full-length reads. To assign V/J genes and CDR3, sequences were annotated against IMGT germline references using PyIR, a Python wrapper for IgBLAST v1.9. Reads were removed for weak V/J assignments (E-value above 1e-6), missing CDR3, stop codons, out-of-frame junctions, or ambiguous translated residues. V3J clonotypes were defined by identical inferred V gene, J gene, and CDR3 amino acid sequence. Percentage overlap between repertoires was calculated by dividing the number of shared unique clonotypes by the size of the smaller repertoire. Repertoire richness was assessed with RTK rarefaction, the Chao1 estimator, and Recon v2.1 estimates of unobserved clonotypes. Generation probabilities for all TCRbeta clonotypes obtained by the gDNA method from four donors were computed using OLGA. TCRdb re-hosts the immuneACCESS table, in-frame sequences only. Its copies lack some clones; in the studies checked, an unresolved V gene accounts for under half of them, and the cause for the rest is not known. The D gene and trimming were derived from the DNA, and the V and J assignments and clone size from that table. Across this sample there are roughly 2.1 million clones, with approximately 94% seen only once. The ten largest clones capture about 1.8% of the sample.

For the CD8 naive samples, CD45RO-negative cells were positively selected for CCR7, yielding a CD45RA+CCR7+ population from which TemRA cells were excluded. The donors were healthy, HIV-negative adults with no recently reported acute infections or vaccinations. Every donor was a Caucasian adult living in Nashville, Tennessee, USA. Blood was collected by leukapheresis, and PBMCs were isolated by Ficoll-Histopaque density gradient centrifugation and then cryopreserved in liquid nitrogen vapor phase. Analytical flow cytometry was used to check the purity and quantity of each magnetically sorted T cell population. Genomic DNA was isolated from each sorted fraction and quantified by UV absorbance on a Nanodrop 2000c. This sample is drawn from a study of shared clonotypes between healthy human individuals (TCRdb year 2020). With respect to the entire study: Three men and two women, aged 18 to 49 years, made up the cohort. The study deeply sequenced blood TCR repertoires of five healthy adults to estimate repertoire size and the extent of clonotype sharing between individuals. For each donor, CD4 naive and CD4 memory were each run on three plates, CD8 naive on two plates, and CD8 memory on one plate. Different laboratories and diverse techniques were used to prepare libraries and sequence TCR repertoires, to increase sequencing depth and limit assay-specific biases. Between about 0.94 and 10 billion PBMCs per donor were obtained by leukapheresis. What the research found in general, with its limitations: Across four donors, approximately 5% of naive CD4, around 3.5% of naive CD8, under 2.5% of memory CD4, and approximately 0.4% of memory CD8 clonotypes were shared. Clonotypes shared by all four sorted-subset donors showed higher generation probabilities than non-shared clonotypes. Naive subsets generally had larger estimated clonotype richness than memory subsets. Only blood was sampled, and tissue TCR repertoires likely differ from those in blood. Based on pairwise subsampling, the degree of clonotype sharing among donors was expected to be affected by sequencing depth. Even with the large sequencing depth, rarefaction of the sorted-subset datasets indicated that sequencing was incomplete. The genetic and exposure-history diversity represented was limited by the small number of donors.

Sequences were obtained from naive CD8+ T cells from PBMCs. In the paper's terms, the cell subset or site label means: CD45RA+CCR7+. The receptor's source is a man aged 18 to 35 in good health. Some clones in this sample may be carry-over from other donors' samples.

The nucleotide sequence is TGTGCCAGCAGCGCCCGGGACAGCTACGAGCAGTACTTC. It is translated as CASSARDSYEQYF. The chain is assembled from TRBV7-9 and TRBJ2-7; 7 bases in the junction line up with TRBD1. From a lookup of the germline V gene (reference sequence), CDR1 and CDR2 are SEHNR and FQNEAQ. At the junction V is shortened by 5 bases and J by 3 bases; bases outside the gene matches: 4. The CDR3 holds 13 amino acids from the cysteine to the phenylalanine. Kept here is only the CDR3 DNA, which spans 39 bases and is read in frame from base 1.